Below, 6 T cell receptor beta chains from the same sample are listed, as sequenced in a study of identifying expanded T cells in peripheral blood. Sequencing was performed with immunoSEQ multiplex PCR; in TCRdb, only in-frame clones are kept and a portion is missing. Here the sample spans approximately 110,000 clones, around 89% being singletons. Sequencing used blood. These TCRs come from a person aged 18 to 70 in good health.

This chain uses TRBV5-4 with TRBJ2-7; 10 nucleotides line up with TRBD1. Trimming at V came to 0 bases and at J to 5 bases, leaving 5 bases not matched to a gene. Per the germline V gene, CDR1 is SGHNT and CDR2 is YYREEE (reference sequence). The CDR3 has 15 amino acids. The CDR3 protein is CASSLGRTGGNEQYF. CDR3 nucleotides: TGTGCCAGCAGCTTGGGGCGGACAGGGGGGAACGAGCAGTACTTC.

The chain employs TRBV7-7 and TRBJ2-1; 13 bases match TRBD2. Germline trimming cut 3 bases from V and 12 bases from J; bases unmatched to any gene: 2. This CDR3 has 13 residues. CDR1 is SSHAT and CDR2 is FNYEAQ in the germline V gene (reference sequence). The CDR3 coding sequence is TGTGCCAGCAGCTTGACTAGCGGGGGGCGGCAGTTCTTC. Protein product: CASSLTSGGRQFF.

The rearrangement uses TRBV28 and TRBJ1-4; tentatively, D is TRBD1 (5 bases). This CDR3 has 12 residues. V was trimmed by 6 bases and J by 4 bases, leaving 6 bases between them. From germline, CDR1 is MDHEN and CDR2 SYDVKM. The CDR3 here is CASRGLNEKLFF. CDR3 nucleotide sequence: TGTGCCAGCAGGGGACTTAATGAAAAACTGTTTTTT.

This CDR3 is CAWRTSGTQGSQETQYF. The CDR3, as DNA: TGTGCCTGGAGAACCTCTGGGACGCAAGGGTCTCAAGAGACCCAGTACTTC. The chain employs TRBV30 and TRBJ2-5; either TRBD1 or TRBD2 may supply D (5 bases each). The CDR3 runs to 17 residues. Germline lookup yields CDR1 GTSNPN and CDR2 SVGIG (reference sequence). Trimming stripped 3 bases from V and 2 bases from J, with 22 bases between.

Here the CDR3 reads CASSFIVWEVGTDTQYF. CDR3 DNA: TGTGCCAGCAGCTTTATTGTCTGGGAGGTGGGGACAGATACGCAGTATTTT. This sequence joins TRBV7-9 and TRBJ2-3; tentative D call: TRBD2 (6 bases). The length of the CDR3 is 17 residues. CDR1 is SEHNR, CDR2 FQNEAQ, per germline (reference sequence). V lost 3 bases, J lost 3 bases, and 19 bases lay in between.

The V gene is TRBV15, the J gene TRBJ1-1, with D unclear. Trimming removed 1 base from V and 2 bases from J, with 8 bases in between. The CDR3 is 14 amino acids. Germline lookup yields CDR1 LNHNV and CDR2 YYDKDF (reference sequence). In DNA, the CDR3 is TGTGCCACCAGCAGAGTTACGATAAACACTGAAGCTTTCTTT. Translation gives CATSRVTINTEAFF.